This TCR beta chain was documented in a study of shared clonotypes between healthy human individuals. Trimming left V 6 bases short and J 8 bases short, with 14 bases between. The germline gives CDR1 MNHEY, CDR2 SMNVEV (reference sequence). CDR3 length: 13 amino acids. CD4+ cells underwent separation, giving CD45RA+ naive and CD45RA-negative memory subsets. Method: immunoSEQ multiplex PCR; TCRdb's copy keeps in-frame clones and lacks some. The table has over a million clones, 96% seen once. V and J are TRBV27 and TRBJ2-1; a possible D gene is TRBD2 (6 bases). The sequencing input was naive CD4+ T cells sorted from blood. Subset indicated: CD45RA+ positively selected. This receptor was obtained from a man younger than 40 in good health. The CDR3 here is CASSGLNGHEQFF. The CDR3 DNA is TGTGCCAGCAGCGGACTAAACGGGCATGAGCAGTTCTTC.